This T cell receptor beta chain was captured by sequencing in a study of blood T cell dynamics during melanoma immunotherapy. The CDR3 loop spans 15 amino acids. V trimming: 4 bases; J trimming: 2 bases; junction bases outside the gene matches: 5. CDR1 is SGHRS, CDR2 YFSETQ, per germline. Produced via immunoSEQ multiplex PCR; TCRdb's table is partial and in-frame only. The data contain approximately 11,000 clones, around 90% of them singletons. Time point described: week 3, after first cycle of checkpoint inhibitor. The sequence came from a human donor with melanoma. Sequencing used blood, obtained from a patient treated with checkpoint blockade. This chain connects TRBV5-1 to TRBJ2-2; 7 bases map to TRBD2. CDR3 in DNA: TGCGCCAGCAGCCTTCTAGCGGTTAACACCGGGGAGCTGTTTTTT. Its translation: CASSLLAVNTGELFF.